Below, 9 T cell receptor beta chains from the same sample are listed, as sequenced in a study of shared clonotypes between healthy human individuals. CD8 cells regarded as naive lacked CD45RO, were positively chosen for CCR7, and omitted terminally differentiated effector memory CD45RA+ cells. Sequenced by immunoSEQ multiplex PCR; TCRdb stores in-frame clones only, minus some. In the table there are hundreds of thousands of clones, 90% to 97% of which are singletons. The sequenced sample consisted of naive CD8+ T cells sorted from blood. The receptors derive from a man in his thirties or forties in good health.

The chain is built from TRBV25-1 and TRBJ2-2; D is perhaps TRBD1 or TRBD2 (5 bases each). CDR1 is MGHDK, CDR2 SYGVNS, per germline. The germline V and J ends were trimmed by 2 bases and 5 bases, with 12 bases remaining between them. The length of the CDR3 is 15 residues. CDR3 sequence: CASSETGTGTGELFF. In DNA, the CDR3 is TGTGCCAGCAGTGAAACCGGGACGGGGACCGGGGAGCTGTTTTTT.

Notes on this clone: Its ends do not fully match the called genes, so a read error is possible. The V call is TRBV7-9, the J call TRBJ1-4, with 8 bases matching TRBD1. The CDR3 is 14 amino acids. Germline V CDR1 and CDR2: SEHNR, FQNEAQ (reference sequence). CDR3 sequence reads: CASSWDRLNEKMFF. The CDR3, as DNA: TGTGCCAGCAGCTGGGACAGGTTAAATGAAAAAATGTTTTTT.

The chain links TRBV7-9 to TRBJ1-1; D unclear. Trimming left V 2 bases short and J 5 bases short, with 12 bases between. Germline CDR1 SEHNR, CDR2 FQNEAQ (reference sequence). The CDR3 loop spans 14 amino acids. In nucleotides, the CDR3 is TGTGCCAGCAGCTTAAATCAAGGGTTTACTGAAGCTTTCTTT. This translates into CASSLNQGFTEAFF.

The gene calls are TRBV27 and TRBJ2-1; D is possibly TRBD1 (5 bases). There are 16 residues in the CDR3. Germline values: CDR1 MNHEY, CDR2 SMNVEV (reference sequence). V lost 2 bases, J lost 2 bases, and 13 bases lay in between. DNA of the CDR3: TGTGCCAGCAGTTTAAGGCGCAGGGTAACCTACAATGAGCAGTTCTTC. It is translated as CASSLRRRVTYNEQFF.

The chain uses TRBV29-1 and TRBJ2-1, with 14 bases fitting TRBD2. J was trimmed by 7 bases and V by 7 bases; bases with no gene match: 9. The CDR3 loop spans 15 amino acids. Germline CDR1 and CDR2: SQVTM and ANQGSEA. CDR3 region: CSGHGTSGSSNEQFF. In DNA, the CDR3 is TGCAGCGGGCACGGGACTAGCGGGAGTAGTAATGAGCAGTTCTTC.

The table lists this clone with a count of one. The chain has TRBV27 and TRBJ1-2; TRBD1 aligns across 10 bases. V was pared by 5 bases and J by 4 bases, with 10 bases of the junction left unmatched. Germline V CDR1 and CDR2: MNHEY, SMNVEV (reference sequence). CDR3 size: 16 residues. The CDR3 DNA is TGTGCCAGCAGTACTCTGGGACAGGGGCGAATCTATGGCTACACCTTC. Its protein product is CASSTLGQGRIYGYTF.

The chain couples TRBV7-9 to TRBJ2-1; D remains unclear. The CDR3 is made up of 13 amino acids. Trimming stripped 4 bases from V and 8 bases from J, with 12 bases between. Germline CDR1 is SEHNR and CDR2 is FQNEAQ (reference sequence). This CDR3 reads CASSSGPSDEQFF. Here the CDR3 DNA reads TGTGCCAGCAGCTCCGGCCCCAGTGATGAGCAGTTCTTC. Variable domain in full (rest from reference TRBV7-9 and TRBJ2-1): DTGVSQNPRHKITKRGQNVTFRCDPISEHNRLYWYRQTLGQGPEFLTYFQNEAQLEKSRLLSDRFSAERPKGSFSTLEIQRTEQGDSAMYLCASSSGPSDEQFFGPGTRLTVL.

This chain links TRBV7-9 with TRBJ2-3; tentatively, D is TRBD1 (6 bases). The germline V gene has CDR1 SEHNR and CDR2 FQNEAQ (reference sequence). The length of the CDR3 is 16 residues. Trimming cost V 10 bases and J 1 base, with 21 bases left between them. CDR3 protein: CATITDGAGGTDTQYF. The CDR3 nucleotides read TGTGCCACCATTACTGACGGGGCAGGGGGCACAGATACGCAGTATTTT.

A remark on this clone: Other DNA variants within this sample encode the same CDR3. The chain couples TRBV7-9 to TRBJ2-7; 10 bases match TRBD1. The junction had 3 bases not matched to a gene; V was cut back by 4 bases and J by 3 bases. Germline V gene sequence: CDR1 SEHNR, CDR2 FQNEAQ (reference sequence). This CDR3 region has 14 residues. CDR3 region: CASSSGDRGYEQYF. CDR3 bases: TGTGCCAGCAGCTCCGGGGACAGGGGCTACGAGCAGTACTTC.